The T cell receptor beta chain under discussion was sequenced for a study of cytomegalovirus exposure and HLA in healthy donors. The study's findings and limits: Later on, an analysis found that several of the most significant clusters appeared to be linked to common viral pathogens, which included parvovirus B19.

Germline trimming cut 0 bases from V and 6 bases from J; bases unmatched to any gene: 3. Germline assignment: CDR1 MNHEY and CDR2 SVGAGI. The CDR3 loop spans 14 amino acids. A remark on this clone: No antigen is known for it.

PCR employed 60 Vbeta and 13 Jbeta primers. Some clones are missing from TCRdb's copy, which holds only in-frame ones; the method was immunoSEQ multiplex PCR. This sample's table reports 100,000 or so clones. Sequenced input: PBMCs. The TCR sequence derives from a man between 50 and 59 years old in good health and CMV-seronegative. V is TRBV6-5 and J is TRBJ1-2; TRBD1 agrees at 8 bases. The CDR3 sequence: CASSYSDRGNGYTF. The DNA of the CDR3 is TGTGCCAGCAGTTACTCCGACAGGGGAAATGGCTACACCTTC.